The present T cell receptor (beta chain) was sequenced within a study of a mutant IDH1 vaccine in newly diagnosed glioma. Study details: In weeks 1, 3, 5, 7, 11, 15, 19 and 23, patients were immunized, eight times in all. General study findings and limits: Immune responses arising from the vaccine appeared in 90% to 95% of patients. Pseudoprogression seemed unlinked to shifts in top peripheral T cell clonotypes.

Some clones are missing from TCRdb's copy, which holds only in-frame ones; the method was immunoSEQ multiplex PCR. This sample yields 52,000 or so clones, of which under 90% are seen a single time; approximately 6.2% belongs to the top ten. Time point specified: week 23, last vaccination. What each vaccine dose contained was 300 ug of mutant IDH1 20-mer peptide, accompanied by topical imiquimod. The astrocytomas were IDH1-mutant, ATRX-negative, and WHO grade 3 or 4. Details on this clone: The antigen remains unidentified.

J gave up 5 bases and V 7 bases, and 6 bases lay outside the gene matches. The CDR3 spans 13 residues. Germline CDR1 and CDR2: MNHEY and SVGAGI. This sequence originates from a man aged 35-49 years with glioma. The sequenced sample was PBMCs, obtained from a glioma patient whose treatment included an IDH1 peptide vaccine. This rearrangement joins TRBV6-5 to TRBJ1-2; TRBD1 agrees at 8 bases. CDR3 sequence (DNA): TGTGCCAGCAACCACAGGGGGGATTATGGCTACACCTTC. This codes for CASNHRGDYGYTF.